The 14 T cell receptor beta chains given below trace back to one sample, sequenced in a study of Ad26.COV2.S vaccination and SARS-CoV-2 variants. Repertoires were generated with immunoSEQ multiplex PCR, while TCRdb's copy carries only in-frame clones and drops some. Of just under 250,000 clones listed, over 75% are singletons. The treatment here: around 19 received Ad26.COV2.S at low or high dose, single or two shots; about 5 received placebo; per-sample allocation not given. Sampling was performed 63 days after the first vaccine or placebo injection. Sequences were derived from peripheral blood, sampled in a trial of Ad26.COV2.S vaccine versus placebo. Receptors originate from a person between 18 and 60 years old who received the Ad26.COV2.S COVID-19 vaccine or a placebo.

This chain joins TRBV7-2 and TRBJ1-3, with D hard to call. CDR3 length: 15 amino acids. Germline V lookup: CDR1 SGHTA, CDR2 FQGNSA. V lost 0 bases to trimming and J lost 4 bases, with 10 bases between them. CDR3 DNA sequence: TGTGCCAGCAGCTTAGCAAGGGTGGGAGGAAACACCATATATTTT. Translating gives CASSLARVGGNTIYF. Together with reference TRBV7-2 and TRBJ1-3, the CDR3 gives the full variable domain: GAGVSQSPSNKVTEKGKDVELRCDPISGHTALYWYRQSLGQGLEFLIYFQGNSAPDKSGLPSDRFSAERTGGSVSTLTIQRTQQEDSAVYLCASSLARVGGNTIYFGEGSWLTVV.

The chain recombines TRBV27 with TRBJ2-5; the D gene is possibly TRBD2 (5 bases). This CDR3 region has 11 residues. Germline V gives CDR1 MNHEY, CDR2 SMNVEV (reference sequence). V was shortened by 7 bases and J by 3 bases, with 6 bases between the two germline ends. This CDR3 is CASKGEETQYF. CDR3 nucleotides: TGTGCCAGCAAGGGAGAAGAGACCCAGTACTTC.

The chain carries TRBV18 and TRBJ1-1; D is ambiguous. Per the germline V gene, CDR1 is KGHSH and CDR2 is LQKENI. The CDR3 loop spans 15 amino acids. V was trimmed by 6 bases and J by 1 base, leaving 15 bases between them. DNA of the CDR3: TGTGCCAGCTCTCCCCAACAGACGAGGAACACTGAAGCTTTCTTT. Protein sequence: CASSPQQTRNTEAFF.

The chain recombines TRBV7-9 with TRBJ1-5; 7 nucleotides match TRBD1. CDR3 length: 17 residues. J was trimmed by 1 base and V by 0 bases; bases with no gene match: 6. Germline CDR1 is SEHNR and CDR2 is FQNEAQ (reference sequence). CDR3 amino acids: CASSLALTGESNQPQHF. The CDR3 nucleotides read TGTGCCAGCAGCTTAGCCCTAACAGGGGAGAGCAATCAGCCCCAGCATTTT.

In this sample, this clone turned up once. The genes are TRBV28 and TRBJ2-3, with 7 nucleotides matching TRBD2. Germline CDR1 is MDHEN and CDR2 is SYDVKM. Unmatched junction bases numbered 5, after V lost 3 bases and J lost 2 bases. The CDR3 runs to 15 residues. CDR3 nucleotide sequence: TGTGCCAGCAGTTTCGGGGGGAGCTCCACAGATACGCAGTATTTT. It codes for CASSFGGSSTDTQYF. Full variable domain (outside the CDR3, taken from reference TRBV28 and TRBJ2-3): DVKVTQSSRYLVKRTGEKVFLECVQDMDHENMFWYRQDPGLGLRLIYFSYDVKMKEKGDIPEGYSVSREKKERFSLILESASTNQTSMYLCASSFGGSSTDTQYFGPGTRLTVL.

The chain is built from TRBV10-2 and TRBJ2-7; TRBD1 aligns across 11 bases. Germline CDR1 and CDR2: WSHSY and SAAADI. V lost 7 bases, J lost 1 base, and 3 bases stayed unmatched. The CDR3 extends over 14 amino acids. The CDR3: CASMGTGGSYEQYF. Written as DNA, the CDR3 is TGCGCCAGCATGGGGACAGGGGGGTCCTACGAGCAGTACTTC.

The chain has TRBV7-9 and TRBJ2-1; TRBD1 is a possible D gene (5 bases). Germline assignment: CDR1 SEHNR and CDR2 FQNEAQ (reference sequence). The V gene lost 6 bases and the J gene lost 6 bases, with 15 bases spanning the gap. The CDR3 covers 14 residues. The CDR3 loop reads CASRPGFSTNEQFF. CDR3 DNA sequence: TGTGCCAGCAGGCCAGGGTTCTCCACCAATGAGCAGTTCTTC.

Comments on this clone: The sample carries other DNA sequences with the same CDR3. V gene TRBV20-1 combines with J gene TRBJ1-5; 8 bases are shared with TRBD1. V trimming: 3 bases; J trimming: 6 bases; junction bases outside the gene matches: 13. CDR1 and CDR2 from the germline V gene are DFQATT and SNEGSKA (reference sequence). The CDR3 is 16 residues long. The CDR3 DNA follows: TGCAGTGCTAGTCGTTGGGGGGGACAGGCTGGTCAGCCCCAGCATTTT. It yields the protein CSASRWGGQAGQPQHF.

The CDR3 loop reads CASSLRVAGYTDTQYF. The CDR3, as DNA: TGTGCCAGCAGTTTACGTGTAGCGGGATACACAGATACGCAGTATTTT. The chain recombines TRBV28 with TRBJ2-3; 8 nucleotides agree with TRBD2. The CDR3 loop spans 16 amino acids. The trim removed 2 bases at V and 2 bases at J, leaving 6 bases unmatched. Germline V gives CDR1 MDHEN, CDR2 SYDVKM.

The chain links TRBV23-1 to TRBJ2-5; no firm D call. TRBV23-1 is marked as an open reading frame, function uncertain. Trimming left V 7 bases short and J 1 base short, with 19 bases between. The CDR3 sequence is 16 residues long. The CDR3 DNA is TGCGCCAGCATCGCTACCCCTACGCGGATCCAAGAGACCCAGTACTTC. It translates to CASIATPTRIQETQYF.

The rearrangement uses TRBV7-8 and TRBJ2-2; 7 bases fit TRBD1. Germline V gene lookup returns CDR1 SGHVS and CDR2 FQNEAQ. The CDR3 spans 15 residues. The junction had 0 bases not matched to a gene; V was cut back by 1 base and J by 1 base. The CDR3 spells CASSLGQGNTGELFF. The CDR3 nucleotides read TGTGCCAGCAGCTTAGGACAGGGGAACACCGGGGAGCTGTTTTTT.

The J gene is TRBJ1-6, the V gene TRBV30; TRBD1 is a possible D gene (6 bases). The CDR3 contains 15 residues. Germline V CDR1 and CDR2: GTSNPN, SVGIG (reference sequence). With 2 bases removed from V and 7 bases from J, the gap between germline ends came to 15 bases. CDR3: CAWSYRDMGNSPLHF. CDR3 sequence (DNA): TGTGCCTGGAGTTACAGGGACATGGGAAATTCACCCCTCCACTTT.

The chain is built from TRBV19 and TRBJ1-6; D is unclear. The ends were cut back, 6 bases at V and 5 bases at J, with 17 bases in the middle. Germline loops: CDR1 LNHDA, CDR2 SQIVND (reference sequence). CDR3 length: 16 residues. CDR3 protein: CASSNGRTENNSPLHF. In nucleotides, the CDR3 is TGTGCCAGTAGCAATGGGAGGACGGAAAATAATTCACCCCTCCACTTT. Filled out from reference TRBV19 and TRBJ1-6, the complete variable domain reads DGGITQSPKYLFRKEGQNVTLSCEQNLNHDAMYWYRQDPGQGLRLIYYSQIVNDFQKGDIAEGYSVSREKKESFPLTVTSAQKNPTAFYLCASSNGRTENNSPLHFGNGTRLTVT.

V and J are TRBV6-5 and TRBJ1-2; D may be TRBD1 (5 bases). The V gene lost 0 bases and the J gene lost 5 bases, with 10 bases spanning the gap. CDR1 and CDR2 (germline): MNHEY, SVGAGI. CDR3 length: 14 residues. CDR3 sequence: CASSYSTGEYGYTF. DNA of the CDR3: TGTGCCAGCAGTTACTCTACAGGAGAATATGGCTACACCTTC.